These 2 T cell receptor beta chains were sequenced from one sample in a study of CD8+CD57+ T cells in acquired aplastic anemia. Profiling of TCR beta VDJ combinations and CDR3 sequences used genomic DNA as template. In TCRdb, the reads were re-called with MiXCR into one record per CDR3 protein. The profile covers 150,000 to 200,000 distinct CDR3 sequences, with 45% to 55% appearing a single time and around 3% taken by the ten largest. By flow cytometry, patients selected for sequencing had shown an expansion of CD8+CD57+ cells. Sequencing was performed on sorted CD4+, CD8+, or CD8+CD57+ T cells (not recorded which) from PBMCs. The receptors were gathered from a human donor with aplastic anemia.

This clonotype came up once. Here the CDR3 reads CASSPQWGLAINEQFF. In nucleotides, the CDR3 is TGTGCCAGCTCCCCTCAATGGGGACTAGCTATCAATGAGCAGTTCTTC. The chain has TRBV9 and TRBJ2-1; 9 positions match TRBD2. Germline V gene data show CDR1 as SGDLS and CDR2 as YYNGEE. The J segment lost 6 bases and the V segment lost 7 bases, leaving 14 bases of the junction unmatched. This CDR3 region has 16 residues.

CDR3: CASSLSGHGSYEQYF. For the CDR3, the DNA is TGTGCCAGCAGTTTATCTGGACACGGAAGCTACGAGCAGTACTTC. The chain combines TRBV12-3 or TRBV12-4 with TRBJ2-7; the D gene is possibly TRBD1 (5 bases). V shed 2 bases and J shed 3 bases, with 14 bases lying between them. The CDR3 is made up of 15 amino acids.